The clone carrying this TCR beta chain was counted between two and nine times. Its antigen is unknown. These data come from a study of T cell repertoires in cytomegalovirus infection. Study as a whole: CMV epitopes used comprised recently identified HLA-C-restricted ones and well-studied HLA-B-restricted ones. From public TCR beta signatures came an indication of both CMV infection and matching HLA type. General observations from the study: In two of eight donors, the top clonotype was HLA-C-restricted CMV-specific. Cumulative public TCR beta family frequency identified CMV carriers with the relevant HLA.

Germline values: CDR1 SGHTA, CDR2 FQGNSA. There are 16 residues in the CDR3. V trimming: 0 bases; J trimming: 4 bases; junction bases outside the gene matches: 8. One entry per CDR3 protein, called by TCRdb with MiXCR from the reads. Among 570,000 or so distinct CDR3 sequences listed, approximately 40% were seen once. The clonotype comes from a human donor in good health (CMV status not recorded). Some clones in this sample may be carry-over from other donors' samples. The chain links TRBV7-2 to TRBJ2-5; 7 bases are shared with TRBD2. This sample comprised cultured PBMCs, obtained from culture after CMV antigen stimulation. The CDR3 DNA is TGTGCCAGCAGCTTAGCGCTAGCGGAGCGGAGAGAGACCCAGTACTTC. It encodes CASSLALAERRETQYF.